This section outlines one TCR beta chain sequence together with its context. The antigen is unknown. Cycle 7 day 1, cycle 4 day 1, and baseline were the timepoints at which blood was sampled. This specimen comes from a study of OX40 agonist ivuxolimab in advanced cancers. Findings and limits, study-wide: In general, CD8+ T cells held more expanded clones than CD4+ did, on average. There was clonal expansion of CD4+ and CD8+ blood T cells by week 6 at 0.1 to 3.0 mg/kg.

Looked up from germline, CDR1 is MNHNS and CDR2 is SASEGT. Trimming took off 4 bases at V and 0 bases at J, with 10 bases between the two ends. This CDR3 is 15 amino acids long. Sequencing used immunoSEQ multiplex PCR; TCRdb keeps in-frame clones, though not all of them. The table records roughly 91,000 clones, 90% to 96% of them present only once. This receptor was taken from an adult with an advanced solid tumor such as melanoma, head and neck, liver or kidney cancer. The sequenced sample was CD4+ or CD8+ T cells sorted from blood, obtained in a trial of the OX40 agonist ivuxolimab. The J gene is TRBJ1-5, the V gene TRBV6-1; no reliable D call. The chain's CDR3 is CASSANHYSNQPQHF. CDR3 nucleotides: TGTGCCAGCAGTGCTAATCATTATAGCAATCAGCCCCAGCATTTT.